Each of the 3 T cell receptor beta chains below was sequenced from the same sample in a study of cytomegalovirus exposure and HLA in healthy donors. 60 Vbeta and 13 Jbeta primers were used in PCR. Repertoires were generated with immunoSEQ multiplex PCR, while TCRdb's copy carries only in-frame clones and drops some. The sample consists of about 120,000 clones, about 80% of them appearing once. The specimen sequenced was PBMCs. Receptor source: a female donor in good health and CMV-seronegative.

The chain carries TRBV7-9 and TRBJ1-1; perhaps TRBD1 as D (6 bases). The CDR3 has 13 amino acids. Germline assignment: CDR1 SEHNR and CDR2 FQNEAQ (reference sequence). The ends were cut back, 7 bases at V and 1 base at J, with 10 bases in the middle. The CDR3 sequence is CASNSQGNTEAFF. CDR3 nucleotide sequence: TGTGCCAGCAACTCACAGGGGAACACTGAAGCTTTCTTT. Using reference TRBV7-9 and TRBJ1-1 for the parts outside the CDR3, the full variable domain is DTGVSQNPRHKITKRGQNVTFRCDPISEHNRLYWYRQTLGQGPEFLTYFQNEAQLEKSRLLSDRFSAERPKGSFSTLEIQRTEQGDSAMYLCASNSQGNTEAFFGQGTRLTVV.

The rearrangement links TRBV27 to TRBJ2-7; 7 bases map to TRBD2. Germline CDR1 is MNHEY and CDR2 is SMNVEV (reference sequence). With V trimmed by 0 bases and J by 4 bases, 6 bases remained unmatched. The CDR3 consists of 15 residues. Written as DNA, the CDR3 is TGTGCCAGCAGTTTATCCCAACACGGGGGGTACGAGCAGTACTTC. Translating it yields CASSLSQHGGYEQYF.

V gene TRBV1 combines with J gene TRBJ2-7; the table's D call of TRBD2 was not tested on the DNA. TRBV1 is listed as a pseudogene. The CDR3 is made up of 15 amino acids. The CDR3 reads CTSSQLPRIGYEQYF. CDR3 in DNA: TGCACCAGCAGCCAGCTTCCTAGAATCGGCTACGAGCAGTACTTC.